These T cell receptor beta chains were read from a single sample in a study of PD-1 blockade in classical Hodgkin lymphoma. Libraries were prepared by immunoSEQ multiplex PCR; TCRdb keeps only in-frame clonotypes and omits some of them. The sample has fewer than 7,500 clones, 60% seen once. Sequencing was performed on CD8+ T cells from blood, taken before the fourth cycle of nivolumab. Receptors were obtained from a human donor with classical Hodgkin lymphoma. Both conserved end residues are part of each CDR3. The order of the fields is clone size, J gene, D gene, V gene, CDR3 DNA, CDR3 protein. A D gene is named only where the DNA matches it firmly. Clone size appears in some rows only: once, few, many, or a class for an expanded clone.

size: -
J: TRBJ2-7
D: TRBD2
V: TRBV29-1
DNA: TGCAGCGTTGTACTCAGCGGGAGCTACGAGCAGTACTTC
CDR3: CSVVLSGSYEQYF

size: -
J: TRBJ2-1
D: -
V: TRBV9
DNA: TGTGCCAGCAGCGCGGACGGGGGCTACAATGAGCAGTTCTTC
CDR3: CASSADGGYNEQFF

size: few
J: TRBJ2-7
D: -
V: TRBV6-1
DNA: TGTGCCAGCAGTCCCCGGCGGCAGGGGACTTACGAGCAGTACTTC
CDR3: CASSPRRQGTYEQYF

size: -
J: TRBJ2-1
D: -
V: TRBV11-2
DNA: TGTGCCAGCAGACAACGTGGGGGGTCCTACAATGAGCAGTTCTTC
CDR3: CASRQRGGSYNEQFF

size: -
J: TRBJ2-1
D: -
V: TRBV29-1
DNA: TGCAGCGTTGTTCCGAGGGTCACGGGCTACAATGAGCAGTTCTTC
CDR3: CSVVPRVTGYNEQFF

size: medium-sized
J: TRBJ2-1
D: -
V: TRBV19
DNA: TGTGCCAGTAGGGGCGGCAGTTACAATGAGCAGTTCTTC
CDR3: CASRGGSYNEQFF

size: -
J: TRBJ1-6
D: -
V: TRBV27
DNA: TGTGCCAGCAGTTTGGCACGGGGGAGGAATTCACCCCTCCACTTT
CDR3: CASSLARGRNSPLHF

size: -
J: TRBJ2-2
D: -
V: TRBV7-3
DNA: TGTGCCAGCAGCTTACTAGCGCAAAACACCGGGGAGCTGTTTTTT
CDR3: CASSLLAQNTGELFF

size: -
J: TRBJ2-7
D: TRBD1
V: TRBV2
DNA: TGTGCCAGCAGCCGGGGACAGCAGTCATACGAGCAGTACTTC
CDR3: CASSRGQQSYEQYF

size: few
J: TRBJ2-7
D: -
V: TRBV29-1
DNA: TGCAGCGTTGACGGGGGACCTCGACCCTACGAGCAGTACTTC
CDR3: CSVDGGPRPYEQYF

size: large
J: TRBJ2-7
D: -
V: TRBV7-9
DNA: TGTGCCAGCAGCTTAATGTGGGAGCATAGCCTCGAGCAGTACTTC
CDR3: CASSLMWEHSLEQYF

size: -
J: TRBJ2-7
D: TRBD2
V: TRBV11-3
DNA: TGTGCCAGCACCATTAGCCAGGGACTAGCGGGAGACTCCTACGAGCAGTACTTC
CDR3: CASTISQGLAGDSYEQYF

size: few
J: TRBJ2-5
D: TRBD1
V: TRBV29-1
DNA: TGCAGCGTCACCGGGACAGGGGGCAAGGAGACCCAGTACTTC
CDR3: CSVTGTGGKETQYF

size: -
J: TRBJ2-1
D: TRBD2
V: TRBV19
DNA: TGTGCCAGTAAATTAACTAGCGGGGATTACAATGAGCAGTTCTTC
CDR3: CASKLTSGDYNEQFF

size: once
J: TRBJ2-2
D: -
V: TRBV5-6
DNA: TGTGCCAGTAGACGTGAGCGAAACACCGGGGAGCTGTTTTTT
CDR3: CASRRERNTGELFF

size: -
J: TRBJ2-7
D: -
V: TRBV6-1
DNA: TGTGCCAGCAGTGAAGCAGGGACCTACGAGCAGTACTTC
CDR3: CASSEAGTYEQYF

size: -
J: TRBJ2-1
D: TRBD2
V: TRBV27
DNA: TGTGCCAGCAGTTTAACCCTTAGCGGGACCTACAATGAGCAGTTCTTC
CDR3: CASSLTLSGTYNEQFF

size: medium-sized
J: TRBJ1-5
D: TRBD1
V: TRBV2
DNA: TGTGCCAGCAGTGTTTCCCGGGACAGGGGGCAGAGTAATCAGCCCCAGCATTTT
CDR3: CASSVSRDRGQSNQPQHF

size: medium-sized
J: TRBJ2-7
D: -
V: TRBV16
DNA: TGTGCCAGCAACCAGGAGACTAGTTCCTACGAGCAGTACTTC
CDR3: CASNQETSSYEQYF

size: medium-sized
J: TRBJ1-1
D: -
V: TRBV5-6
DNA: TGTGCCAGCAGCTGGGCTAGTTTCGGCACTGAAGCTTTCTTT
CDR3: CASSWASFGTEAFF

size: -
J: TRBJ2-4
D: -
V: TRBV2
DNA: TGTGCCAGCAGTTGGTTACAGAATGAAAACATTCAGTACTTC
CDR3: CASSWLQNENIQYF

size: -
J: TRBJ2-1
D: TRBD2
V: TRBV7-6
DNA: TGTGCCAGCAGCTGGACGACTAGCGGGAGCAATTCCGACAATGAGCAGTTCTTC
CDR3: CASSWTTSGSNSDNEQFF

size: medium-sized
J: TRBJ2-3
D: -
V: TRBV9
DNA: TGTGCCAGCAGCGTACGGGGGAGCGTAACAGATACGCAGTATTTT
CDR3: CASSVRGSVTDTQYF

size: medium-sized
J: TRBJ2-7
D: -
V: TRBV4-1
DNA: TGCGCCAGCAGCCAAGATCCCCTGAGGGGCGACGAGCAGTACTTC
CDR3: CASSQDPLRGDEQYF

size: -
J: TRBJ2-5
D: -
V: TRBV7-3
DNA: TGTGCCAGCAGCTTAGGACCCGGATGGGGGGAGACCCAGTACTTC
CDR3: CASSLGPGWGETQYF

size: once
J: TRBJ1-2
D: TRBD1
V: TRBV19
DNA: TGTGCCAGTAGTATGGGACAGTGGATTAACTATGGCTACACCTTC
CDR3: CASSMGQWINYGYTF

size: large
J: TRBJ2-1
D: -
V: TRBV9
DNA: TGTGCCAGCAGCGGTAGCGCCCTGCTGGGAGAGCAGTTCTTC
CDR3: CASSGSALLGEQFF